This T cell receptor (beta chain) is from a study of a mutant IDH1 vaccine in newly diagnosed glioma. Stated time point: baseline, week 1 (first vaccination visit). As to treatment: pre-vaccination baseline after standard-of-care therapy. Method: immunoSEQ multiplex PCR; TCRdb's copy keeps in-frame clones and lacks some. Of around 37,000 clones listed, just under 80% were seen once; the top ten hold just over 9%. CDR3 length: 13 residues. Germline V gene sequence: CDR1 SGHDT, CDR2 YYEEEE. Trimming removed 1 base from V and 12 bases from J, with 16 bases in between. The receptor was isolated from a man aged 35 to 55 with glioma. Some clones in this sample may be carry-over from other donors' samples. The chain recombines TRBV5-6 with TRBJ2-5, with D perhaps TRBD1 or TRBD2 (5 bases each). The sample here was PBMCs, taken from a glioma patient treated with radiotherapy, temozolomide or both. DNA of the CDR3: TGTGCCAGCAGCTTGTTTAGCGCCAGGGAGAAGTACTTC. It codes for CASSLFSAREKYF.